The 4 T cell receptor beta chains presented below share a single source sample, sequenced in a study of blood T cell repertoires in COVID-19. Only in-frame clones appear in the TCRdb table, and some are missing; sequencing was by immunoSEQ multiplex PCR. The sample includes around 480,000 clones, around 88% of them seen just once. What was sequenced was peripheral blood. All receptors derive from a woman between 50 and 59 years old with COVID-19, enrolled during active disease.

The rearrangement links TRBV28 to TRBJ1-1; D is unclear. The CDR3 has 11 amino acids. V lost 2 bases and J lost 11, with 9 bases in between. Germline CDR1 reads MDHEN; CDR2 reads SYDVKM. This CDR3 reads CASSLEGKAFF. CDR3 nucleotide sequence: TGTGCCAGCAGTTTAGAGGGAAAGGCTTTCTTT.

This clone was observed a single time. This chain links TRBV12-3 or TRBV12-4 with TRBJ1-1; TRBD1 matches at 7 bases. CDR3 length equals 12 residues. The ends lost 6 bases at V and 4 bases at J; junction bases unmatched: 2. The CDR3 nucleotides are TGTGCCAGCAGGACAGGGATCACTGAAGCTTTCTTT. Translation: CASRTGITEAFF.

The J gene is TRBJ2-3, the V gene TRBV9, with 10 nucleotides matching TRBD1. This CDR3 comprises 14 residues. V lost 4 bases and J lost 5; bases outside the gene matches: 4. Germline CDR1 and CDR2: SGDLS and YYNGEE. The CDR3 DNA sequence: TGTGCCAGCAGCCCCGGACAGGGGGAAGATACGCAGTATTTT. It translates to CASSPGQGEDTQYF.

The rearrangement uses TRBV6-1 and TRBJ1-1, with D uncertain. Germline V lookup: CDR1 MNHNS, CDR2 SASEGT. This CDR3 has 20 residues. Trimming cost V 0 bases and J 4 bases, with 27 bases left between them. The CDR3 loop reads CASSEALHILTSDGITEAFF. The CDR3 DNA reads as TGTGCCAGCAGTGAAGCGCTGCACATTTTGACCTCTGACGGGATCACTGAAGCTTTCTTT.